The 5 T cell receptor beta chains below were found in one sample sequenced in a study of identical twins. Each CDR3 protein is one row after TCRdb ran MiXCR on the 5' RACE reads. Of some 570,000 distinct CDR3 sequences listed, around 24% are singletons. Another study also made use of these data, one on yellow fever vaccine responses in identical twins.

Sequencing was carried out using CD4+ T cells sorted from blood. The source is a woman aged 18 to 35 in good health.

The chain combines TRBV3-1 with TRBJ2-3; D is perhaps TRBD1 (6 bases). This CDR3 is built from 15 residues. V gave up 8 bases and J gave up 2 bases, with 17 bases separating them. Germline V gene lookup returns CDR1 LGHDT and CDR2 YNNKEL (reference sequence). CDR3 sequence reads: CASSQPRGITDTQYF. CDR3 bases: TGTGCCAGCTCCCAACCCAGGGGCATCACAGATACGCAGTATTTT.

This clonotype was detected only a few times. V is TRBV5-5 and J is TRBJ1-5; TRBD1 is a possible D gene (6 bases). Per the germline V gene, CDR1 is SGHKS and CDR2 is YYEKEE (reference sequence). This CDR3 is built from 16 residues. The V gene lost 0 bases and the J gene lost 3 bases, with 13 bases spanning the gap. In DNA, the CDR3 is TGTGCCAGCAGCTTGGCCTCAGGGGCGGTCAATCAGCCCCAGCATTTT. Amino acid sequence: CASSLASGAVNQPQHF. The complete variable domain, with remaining parts taken from reference TRBV5-5 and TRBJ1-5, reads DAGVTQSPTHLIKTRGQQVTLRCSPISGHKSVSWYQQVLGQGPQFIFQYYEKEERGRGNFPDRFSARQFPNYSSELNVNALLLGDSALYLCASSLASGAVNQPQHFGDGTRLSIL.

This clonotype was recorded a few times. J is TRBJ2-2 and V is TRBV6-1; D ambiguous. The V end lost 7 bases, the J end lost 4 bases, and 13 bases lay between the germline ends. The CDR3 extends over 14 amino acids. Germline CDR1 and CDR2: MNHNS and SASEGT. CDR3 coding DNA: TGTGCCAGCAAAACCCGCACCCCCACCGGGGAGCTGTTTTTT. Protein: CASKTRTPTGELFF.

A few counts support this clonotype. The J gene is TRBJ2-7, the V gene TRBV6-2 or TRBV6-3; D gene ambiguous. The CDR3 is 13 residues long. The V gene's germline CDR1 is MNHEY and CDR2 SVGEGT. Trimming took off 2 bases at V and 3 bases at J, with 8 bases between the two ends. Here the CDR3 reads CASSYAAVYEQYV. In DNA form, the CDR3 reads TGTGCCAGCAGTTACGCGGCGGTCTACGAGCAGTACGTC.

The V and J genes are TRBV29-1 and TRBJ2-1; possibly TRBD2 for D (6 bases). Trimming pared 3 bases from V and 0 bases from J, leaving 12 bases between. The CDR3 length is 15 residues. Germline loops: CDR1 SQVTM, CDR2 ANQGSEA. The CDR3 nucleotides are TGCAGCGTTGAGTCCCGACTAGTCTCCTACAATGAGCAGTTCTTC. This encodes CSVESRLVSYNEQFF.